The present TCR beta chain was sequenced within a study of blood T cell repertoires in COVID-19. Study background: Nucleic acid was either cDNA or gDNA, and it came from T cells, B-cell-depleted T cells, or PBMCs.

Trimming shortened V by 1 base and J by 5 bases, and 13 bases separated the two germline ends. The CDR3 has 15 amino acids. CDR1 is SGHNT, CDR2 YYREEE, per germline (reference sequence). This table comes from immunoSEQ multiplex PCR, and its TCRdb copy is limited to in-frame clones, with some not included. Of some 45,000 clones in the sample, about 75% were seen once. The receptor was isolated from a man between 65 and 85 years old with active or convalescent COVID-19. The source material was peripheral blood. V is TRBV5-4 and J is TRBJ2-1; perhaps TRBD1 as D (6 bases). CDR3 sequence reads: CASSLMAGAHNEQFF. For the CDR3, the DNA is TGTGCCAGCAGCTTGATGGCAGGGGCCCACAATGAGCAGTTCTTC.